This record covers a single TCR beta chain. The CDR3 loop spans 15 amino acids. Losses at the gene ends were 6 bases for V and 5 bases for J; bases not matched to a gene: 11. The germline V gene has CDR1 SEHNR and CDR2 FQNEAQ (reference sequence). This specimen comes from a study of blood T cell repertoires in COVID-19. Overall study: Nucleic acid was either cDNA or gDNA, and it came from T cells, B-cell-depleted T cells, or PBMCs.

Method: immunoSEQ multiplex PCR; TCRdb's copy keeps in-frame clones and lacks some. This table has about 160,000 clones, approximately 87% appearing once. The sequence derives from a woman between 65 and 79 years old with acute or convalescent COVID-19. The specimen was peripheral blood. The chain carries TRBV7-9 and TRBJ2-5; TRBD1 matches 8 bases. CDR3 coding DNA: TGTGCCAGCAGTTCCGGGACAGGCGGCGTGGAGACCCAGTACTTC. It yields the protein CASSSGTGGVETQYF.